The 23 T cell receptor beta chains below all came from one sample that was sequenced in a study of control samples from healthy donors and cancer patients. Repertoires were generated with immunoSEQ multiplex PCR, while TCRdb's copy carries only in-frame clones and drops some. The sample lists approximately 49,000 clones, about 92% occurring once. Sequencing was performed on PBMCs. These receptors all come from a man aged 35 to 55 with colorectal cancer.

The CDR3: CASSHRGSAEETQYF. CDR3 in DNA: TGTGCCAGCAGCCATCGGGGGAGCGCAGAAGAGACCCAGTACTTC. The chain combines TRBV5-4 with TRBJ2-5; perhaps TRBD2 as D (6 bases). Germline V gene lookup returns CDR1 SGHNT and CDR2 YYREEE (reference sequence). CDR3 size: 15 residues. The ends were cut back, 4 bases at V and 3 bases at J, with 16 bases in the middle. Combining the CDR3 with reference TRBV5-4 and TRBJ2-5 gives the whole variable domain ETGVTQSPTHLIKTRGQQVTLRCSSQSGHNTVSWYQQALGQGPQFIFQYYREEENGRGNFPPRFSGLQFPNYSSELNVNALELDDSALYLCASSHRGSAEETQYFGPGTRLLVL.

The chain joins TRBV5-1 to TRBJ2-1; 14 positions match TRBD2. J gave up 6 bases and V 0 bases, and 5 bases lay outside the gene matches. Germline V CDR1 and CDR2: SGHRS, YFSETQ. The CDR3 has 17 residues. The DNA of the CDR3 is TGCGCCAGCAGCTTGGCCGGACTAGCGGGAGGCTTCAATGAGCAGTTCTTC. Its protein product is CASSLAGLAGGFNEQFF.

This clone was recorded a few times. The chain employs TRBV19 and TRBJ1-1, with no clear D. CDR3 size: 12 residues. Germline V gene data show CDR1 as LNHDA and CDR2 as SQIVND (reference sequence). V gave up 4 bases and J gave up 11 bases, with 14 bases separating them. Here the CDR3 DNA reads TGTGCCAGTAGTACTATGGGGATGTCTGCTTTCTTT. Residues: CASSTMGMSAFF.

This rearrangement joins TRBV24-1 to TRBJ2-2, with 13 bases lining up with TRBD2. The CDR3 contains 16 residues. Germline values: CDR1 KGHDR, CDR2 SFDVKD. Unmatched junction bases numbered 4, after V lost 5 bases and J lost 5 bases. CDR3 region: CATSAGLAGVTGELFF. DNA for the CDR3: TGTGCCACCAGTGCCGGACTAGCGGGAGTGACCGGGGAGCTGTTTTTT.

V usage is TRBV28 and J usage is TRBJ1-1; possible D gene TRBD1, 5 bases. CDR1 and CDR2 from the germline V gene are MDHEN and SYDVKM. V was trimmed by 5 bases and J by 4 bases, leaving 20 bases between them. This CDR3 comprises 16 residues. CDR3 sequence reads: CASSPYFDRRGTEAFF. DNA for the CDR3: TGTGCCAGCAGTCCATACTTTGACAGACGGGGCACTGAAGCTTTCTTT.

The DNA for the CDR3 is TGTGCCAGCAGCTGGGCGGGGGACAGTGAAGCTTTCTTT. This translates into CASSWAGDSEAFF. V usage is TRBV7-2 and J usage is TRBJ1-1; TRBD1 aligns across 7 bases. Per germline, CDR1 SGHTA and CDR2 FQGNSA. Losses at the gene ends were 4 bases for V and 7 bases for J; bases not matched to a gene: 6. This CDR3 comprises 13 residues.

The V and J genes are TRBV7-9 and TRBJ2-1; TRBD1 aligns across 10 bases. Germline CDR1 SEHNR, CDR2 FQNEAQ (reference sequence). Germline trimming cut 4 bases from V and 5 bases from J; bases unmatched to any gene: 5. The CDR3 has 15 residues. CDR3 coding DNA: TGTGCCAGCAGCTGGGGACAGGGGATAAACAATGAGCAGTTCTTC. Translated: CASSWGQGINNEQFF.

This clone was picked up a small number of times. The chain recombines TRBV19 with TRBJ2-1; 11 positions agree with TRBD2. Trimming cost V 3 bases and J 6 bases; bases outside gene matches: 7. Germline CDR1 LNHDA, CDR2 SQIVND (reference sequence). This CDR3 is built from 16 residues. In DNA form, the CDR3 reads TGTGCCAGTAGTATCGGACTAGCGGGTACTATCAATGAGCAGTTCTTC. Its protein product is CASSIGLAGTINEQFF.

The chain links TRBV23-1 to TRBJ1-2; tentatively, D is TRBD1 (6 bases). TRBV23-1 is an open reading frame whose function is uncertain. V was shortened by 9 bases and J by 2 bases, with 10 bases between the two germline ends. CDR3 length: 12 residues. DNA of the CDR3: TGCGCCAGGGACAGCAAAAACTATGGCTACACCTTC. Protein: CARDSKNYGYTF.

The chain employs TRBV11-2 and TRBJ2-7; 11 positions match TRBD2. Germline CDR1 reads SGHAT; CDR2 reads FQNNGV. The CDR3 totals 15 residues. V shed 5 bases and J 3 bases; nucleotides not matched to a gene: 6. Written as DNA, the CDR3 is TGTGCCAGCAGCCGTGATCTAGCGGGAGGCTACGAGCAGTACTTC. This gives the protein CASSRDLAGGYEQYF.

The chain carries TRBV19 and TRBJ2-3; the match to TRBD1 covers 7 bases. The V and J ends lost 8 bases and 5 bases, in that order; junction bases with no gene match: 10. There are 14 residues in the CDR3. The V gene's germline CDR1 is LNHDA and CDR2 SQIVND (reference sequence). CDR3 sequence: CASGTGAGEDTQYF. CDR3 nucleotides: TGTGCCAGTGGAACAGGGGCCGGGGAAGATACGCAGTATTTT.

The V call is TRBV9, the J call TRBJ1-1; D remains ambiguous. In germline, CDR1 is SGDLS, CDR2 YYNGEE. Trimming pared 4 bases from V and 3 bases from J, leaving 13 bases between. The CDR3 covers 14 residues. The CDR3: CASSPYDGYTEAFF. The DNA for the CDR3 is TGTGCCAGCAGCCCGTATGACGGATACACTGAAGCTTTCTTT.

This clone was counted a few times. The rearrangement joins TRBV27 to TRBJ1-1; D is possibly TRBD1 (5 bases). V was clipped by 3 bases and J by 0 bases, with 20 bases between them. CDR3 length: 18 amino acids. CDR1 and CDR2 (germline): MNHEY, SMNVEV (reference sequence). Here the CDR3 DNA reads TGTGCCAGCAGTTTGGTAAGCAGGGATCGTACCTTGAACACTGAAGCTTTCTTT. Its protein is CASSLVSRDRTLNTEAFF.

This chain links TRBV5-4 with TRBJ2-3, with D possibly matching TRBD1 (6 bases). Trimming removed 4 bases at V and 2 bases at J, with 11 bases between. This CDR3 has 14 amino acids. CDR1 SGHNT and CDR2 YYREEE come from the germline V gene (reference sequence). This chain's CDR3 is CASSLDSNTDTQYF. CDR3 nucleotide sequence: TGTGCCAGCAGCCTGGACAGCAACACAGATACGCAGTATTTT. The whole variable domain, remainder taken from reference TRBV5-4 and TRBJ2-3, is ETGVTQSPTHLIKTRGQQVTLRCSSQSGHNTVSWYQQALGQGPQFIFQYYREEENGRGNFPPRFSGLQFPNYSSELNVNALELDDSALYLCASSLDSNTDTQYFGPGTRLTVL.

This clone was seen a single time. The V and J genes are TRBV19 and TRBJ2-3, with TRBD1 as a possible D gene (5 bases). Germline-derived CDR1 and CDR2 are LNHDA and SQIVND (reference sequence). V was pared by 1 base and J by 0 bases, with 11 bases between. The CDR3 runs to 16 residues. CDR3: CASSIGPGMSTDTQYF. CDR3 bases: TGTGCCAGTAGTATAGGTCCAGGGATGAGCACAGATACGCAGTATTTT.

The chain employs TRBV3-1 (or the pseudogene TRBV3-2) and TRBJ2-1; TRBD1 or TRBD2 may be the D gene (6 bases each). V lost 4 bases, J lost 5 bases, and 15 bases lay in between. The germline V gene has CDR1 LGHDT and CDR2 YNNKEL (reference sequence). This CDR3 has 15 residues. The CDR3 bases are TGTGCCAGCAGCCCGGTGGGGGGCGCGCACAATGAGCAGTTCTTC. This codes for CASSPVGGAHNEQFF.

The V and J genes are TRBV30 and TRBJ1-4; D uncertain. V lost 2 bases, J lost 4 bases, and 8 bases lay in between. This CDR3 has 13 residues. The V gene's germline CDR1 is GTSNPN and CDR2 SVGIG (reference sequence). As DNA, the CDR3 is TGTGCCTGGAGTCCCGACCTTAATGAAAAACTGTTTTTT. Its protein product is CAWSPDLNEKLFF. The variable domain in full, completed from reference TRBV30 and TRBJ1-4, reads SQTIHQWPATLVQPVGSPLSLECTVEGTSNPNLYWYRQAAGRGLQLLFYSVGIGQISSEVPQNLSASRPQDRQFILSSKKLLLSDSGFYLCAWSPDLNEKLFFGSGTQLSVL.

This chain uses TRBV5-1 with TRBJ2-1; 12 bases map to TRBD1. CDR1 SGHRS and CDR2 YFSETQ come from the germline V gene. The CDR3 runs 18 residues. J was trimmed by 0 bases and V by 0 bases; bases with no gene match: 4. The CDR3 loop reads CASSLGDRGLSSYNEQFF. CDR3 nucleotides: TGCGCCAGCAGCTTGGGGGACAGGGGGCTAAGCTCCTACAATGAGCAGTTCTTC. Complete variable domain (other parts from reference TRBV5-1 and TRBJ2-1): KAGVTQTPRYLIKTRGQQVTLSCSPISGHRSVSWYQQTPGQGLQFLFEYFSETQRNKGNFPGRFSGRQFSNSRSEMNVSTLELGDSALYLCASSLGDRGLSSYNEQFFGPGTRLTVL.

The chain combines TRBV27 with TRBJ2-3; 7 bases are a match to TRBD2. Germline CDR1 reads MNHEY; CDR2 reads SMNVEV (reference sequence). The ends lost 1 base at V and 3 bases at J; junction bases unmatched: 7. CDR3 length: 16 amino acids. CDR3: CASSLLGGRVTDTQYF. CDR3 nucleotide sequence: TGTGCCAGCAGTTTATTAGGCGGGAGAGTAACAGATACGCAGTATTTT.

The chain joins TRBV12-3 or TRBV12-4 to TRBJ2-1, with D unclear. This CDR3 is built from 11 residues. The germline V and J ends were trimmed by 6 bases and 15 bases, with 15 bases remaining between them. The CDR3 region has the DNA TGTGCCAGCAGCCCCCATCATGGCCGGTTCTTC. The encoded protein is CASSPHHGRFF.

This chain connects TRBV3-1 (or the pseudogene TRBV3-2) to TRBJ2-2, with D unclear. Germline V gene data show CDR1 as LGHDT and CDR2 as YNNKEL (reference sequence). There are 14 residues in the CDR3. The V and J ends lost 4 bases and 3 bases respectively, with 9 bases between them. The CDR3, as DNA: TGTGCCAGCAGCCTCTGGGCGGACACCGGGGAGCTGTTTTTT. Its translation is CASSLWADTGELFF.

The chain employs TRBV27 and TRBJ2-4; D may be TRBD1 (6 bases). The CDR3 sequence is 13 residues long. In germline, CDR1 is MNHEY, CDR2 SMNVEV (reference sequence). The V end lost 5 bases, the J end lost 7 bases, and 12 bases lay between the germline ends. CDR3 sequence reads: CASSGYRENIQYF. CDR3 nucleotides: TGTGCCAGCAGTGGATACAGGGAGAACATTCAGTACTTC.

The chain carries TRBV24-1 and TRBJ2-2; TRBD1 is a possible D gene (6 bases). Germline V gene lookup returns CDR1 KGHDR and CDR2 SFDVKD. The V and J ends lost 4 bases and 4 bases respectively, with 12 bases between them. The CDR3 is made up of 15 amino acids. DNA for the CDR3: TGTGCCACCAGTGACCGGACAGAGGTCACCGGGGAGCTGTTTTTT. Translating it yields CATSDRTEVTGELFF.